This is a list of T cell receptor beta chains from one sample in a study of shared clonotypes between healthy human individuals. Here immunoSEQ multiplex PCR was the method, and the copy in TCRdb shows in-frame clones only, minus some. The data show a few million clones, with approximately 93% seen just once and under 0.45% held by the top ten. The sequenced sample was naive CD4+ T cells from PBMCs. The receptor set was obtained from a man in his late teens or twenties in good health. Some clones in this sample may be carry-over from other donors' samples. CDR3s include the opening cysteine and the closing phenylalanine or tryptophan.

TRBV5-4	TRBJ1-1	CASSVGGKGGTEAFF
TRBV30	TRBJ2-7	CAWSKDRGWYF
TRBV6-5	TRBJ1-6	CASSYQGARVGSPLHF
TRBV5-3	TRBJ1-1	CARSLEEGNTEAFF
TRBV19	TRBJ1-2	CASSGQGEFYGYTF
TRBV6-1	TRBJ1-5	CASSAQPPTGDYSNQPQHF
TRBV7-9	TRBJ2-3	CASSFGTVPDTQYF
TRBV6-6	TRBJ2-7	CASSYSLREIGYEQYF
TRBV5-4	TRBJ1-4	CASSLDRAGMFF
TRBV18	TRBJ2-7	CASSPPGLDEQYF
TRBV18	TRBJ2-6	CASSPREVISGANVLTF
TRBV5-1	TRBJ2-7	CASSLERSSYEQYF
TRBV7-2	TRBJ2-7	CASSLGAGTHLSYEQYF
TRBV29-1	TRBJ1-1	CSVYRDRANTEAFF
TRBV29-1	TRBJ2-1	CSAPVPGQGHEQFF
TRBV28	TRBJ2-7	CASNSGATYEQYF
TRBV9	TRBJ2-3	CASSSTPTGTHTQYF
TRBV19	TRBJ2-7	CASKREGRHEQYF
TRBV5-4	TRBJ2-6	CASSFEGANVLTF
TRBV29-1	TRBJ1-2	CSVEEQGRHGYTF
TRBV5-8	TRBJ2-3	CASSSSGGTDTQYF
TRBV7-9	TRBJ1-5	CASSLWGQGPQPQHF
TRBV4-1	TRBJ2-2	CASSQGPDTGELFF
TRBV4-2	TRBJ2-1	CASSQEGGTAVYNEQFF